These 27 T cell receptor beta chains share one sample of origin, sequenced in a study of T cell repertoires in cytomegalovirus infection. MiXCR, applied by TCRdb to the reads, yields one record per CDR3 protein. Of roughly 630,000 distinct CDR3 sequences detected, 24% appear once; the ten largest clones hold roughly 8%. Sequencing was carried out using CD8+ T cells from PBMCs. The receptor set was obtained from a human donor in good health (CMV status not recorded). Some clones in this sample may be carry-over from other donors' samples.

The rearrangement links TRBV20-1 to TRBJ1-1; the match to TRBD1 covers 10 bases. Germline V gene sequence: CDR1 DFQATT, CDR2 SNEGSKA (reference sequence). CDR3 length equals 15 residues. V lost 5 bases, J lost 1 base, and 7 bases stayed unmatched. CDR3 sequence (DNA): TGCAGTGCTTCACACTGGGACAGGGGGAACACTGAAGCTTTCTTT. Translating gives CSASHWDRGNTEAFF.

This clonotype has only a few counts. V and J are TRBV20-1 and TRBJ2-7; TRBD1 might be the D (6 bases). V lost 5 bases to trimming and J lost 7 bases, with 15 bases between them. Germline CDR1 is DFQATT and CDR2 is SNEGSKA (reference sequence). The CDR3 has 12 residues. The CDR3 here is CSADRFTGEQYF. The CDR3, as DNA: TGCAGTGCTGACAGGTTTACGGGGGAGCAGTACTTC.

This clonotype occurred once. Possible read error: a much larger clone is one base away. The CDR3 loop is CANSDGTGYEQYF. The CDR3 coding sequence is TGTGCCAACAGCGACGGGACAGGCTACGAGCAGTACTTC. This sequence joins TRBV7-2 and TRBJ2-7; 8 bases match TRBD1. Germline V gene lookup returns CDR1 SGHTA and CDR2 FQGNSA. The CDR3 consists of 13 residues.

This clonotype was seen repeatedly, ten times or more. This chain connects TRBV25-1 to TRBJ1-5; D is unresolved. Germline lookup yields CDR1 MGHDK and CDR2 SYGVNS. The length of the CDR3 is 14 residues. Trimming removed 1 base at V and 0 bases at J, with 4 bases between. CDR3: CASSESPSNQPQHF. The CDR3 DNA sequence: TGTGCCAGCAGTGAATCGCCTAGCAATCAGCCCCAGCATTTT.

The rearrangement uses TRBV20-1 and TRBJ2-5, with no clear D. Deletions cut 0 bases from V and 11 bases from J, with 13 bases between. There are 12 residues in the CDR3. Germline-derived CDR1 and CDR2 are DFQATT and SNEGSKA (reference sequence). The CDR3 DNA reads as TGCAGTGCTAGAGACAGTACCCCTGATCAGTACTTC. It translates to CSARDSTPDQYF.

This clonotype has only a few counts. The V call is TRBV29-1, the J call TRBJ2-2; no firm D call. The length of the CDR3 is 15 residues. The germline V gene has CDR1 SQVTM and CDR2 ANQGSEA. The V gene lost 2 bases and the J gene lost 1 base, with 11 bases spanning the gap. CDR3: CSVELGSLNTGELFF. The CDR3 bases are TGCAGCGTTGAACTTGGCAGTCTGAACACCGGGGAGCTGTTTTTT.

V is TRBV29-1 and J is TRBJ1-1, with D unresolved. Germline V gives CDR1 SQVTM, CDR2 ANQGSEA. The CDR3 loop spans 14 amino acids. Trimming removed 7 bases at V and 0 bases at J, with 15 bases between. This chain's CDR3 is CSAVRGSMNTEAFF. CDR3 DNA: TGCAGCGCCGTAAGAGGAAGCATGAACACTGAAGCTTTCTTT.

The chain combines TRBV14 with TRBJ2-1; D remains ambiguous. Germline V gene lookup returns CDR1 SGHDN and CDR2 FVKESK. Trimming stripped 0 bases from V and 4 bases from J, with 7 bases between. The CDR3 runs to 14 residues. CDR3 coding DNA: TGTGCCAGCAGCCAAGATGGGCTGTACAATGAGCAGTTCTTC. Translating it yields CASSQDGLYNEQFF.

Comment on this clonotype: The junction departs from germline at one end; a sequencing error may be responsible. This sequence joins TRBV5-6 and TRBJ2-2; 12 bases are a match to TRBD2. The CDR3 has 16 amino acids. Germline values: CDR1 SGHDT, CDR2 YYEEEE. CDR3 nucleotides: TGTACCAGCAGAAGGACTAGCGGGGCGAACACCGGGGAGCTGTTTTTT. Amino acids: CTSRRTSGANTGELFF.

With regard to this clonotype: A much larger clone differs from this one at a single base, so this may be a read error. This chain connects TRBV7-2 to TRBJ2-1; TRBD2 is a possible D gene (6 bases). V lost 1 base to trimming and J lost 4 bases, with 14 bases between them. Germline CDR1 and CDR2: SGHTA and FQGNSA. The CDR3 runs to 16 residues. The chain's CDR3 is CASSLVSEGLYNEQFF. The CDR3 nucleotides are TGTGCCAGCAGCTTAGTGTCAGAGGGACTTTACAATGAGCAGTTCTTC.

Concerning this clonotype itself: This could be a read error, since a much larger clone is one nucleotide away. J is TRBJ1-6 and V is TRBV6-6, with unresolved D. The CDR3 totals 15 residues. Germline lookup yields CDR1 MNHNY and CDR2 SVGAGI (reference sequence). V was trimmed by 0 bases and J by 6 bases, leaving 9 bases between them. The CDR3 sequence is CASSYSGARNSPLHF. As DNA, the CDR3 is TGTGCCAGCAGTTACTCGGGAGCTCGTAATTCACCCCTCCACTTT.

The rearrangement links TRBV2 to TRBJ1-2; no clear D. Per germline, CDR1 SNHLY and CDR2 FYNNEI. Trimming cost V 7 bases and J 8 bases, with 14 bases left between them. The CDR3 runs to 12 residues. CDR3 residues: CASINRKGGYTF. In nucleotides, the CDR3 is TGTGCCAGCATCAATCGGAAGGGAGGCTACACCTTC. Full variable domain (missing parts from reference TRBV2 and TRBJ1-2): EPEVTQTPSHQVTQMGQEVILRCVPISNHLYFYWYRQILGQKVEFLVSFYNNEISEKSEIFDDQFSVERPDGSNFTLKIRSTKLEDSAMYFCASINRKGGYTFGSGTRLTVV.

This clonotype was counted ten times or more. The CDR3 is CASSLLAATQILTGELFF. The CDR3 bases are TGTGCCAGCAGCTTACTAGCCGCGACGCAAATCCTCACCGGGGAGCTGTTTTTT. This chain joins TRBV7-8 and TRBJ2-2, with TRBD2 as a possible D gene (5 bases). The V gene's germline CDR1 is SGHVS and CDR2 FQNEAQ. V dropped 2 bases and J dropped 4 bases, with 20 bases sitting between them. This CDR3 spans 18 amino acids.

There are a few counts of this clonotype. The chain is built from TRBV7-2 and TRBJ1-4, with a possible D match to TRBD1 (5 bases). CDR3 length: 15 residues. Germline V lookup: CDR1 SGHTA, CDR2 FQGNSA. The germline V and J ends were trimmed by 5 bases and 3 bases, with 13 bases remaining between them. This CDR3 reads CASSRDGQSNEKLFF. DNA for the CDR3: TGTGCCAGCAGCAGGGACGGCCAGTCTAATGAAAAACTGTTTTTT.

The gene calls are TRBV20-1 and TRBJ1-4, with TRBD1 identical over 9 bases. This CDR3 has 14 residues. V lost 3 bases, J lost 8 bases, and 7 bases stayed unmatched. Looked up from germline, CDR1 is DFQATT and CDR2 is SNEGSKA (reference sequence). Written as DNA, the CDR3 is TGCAGTGCTAGGTACAGGGGGCCAGGAGAAAAACTGTTTTTT. Amino acids: CSARYRGPGEKLFF.

This chain links TRBV28 with TRBJ2-1, with 7 positions matching TRBD1. The length of the CDR3 is 16 residues. Germline V gene lookup returns CDR1 MDHEN and CDR2 SYDVKM. V lost 5 bases to trimming and J lost 0 bases; unmatched junction nucleotides: 7. CDR3 nucleotide sequence: TGTGCCAGCAGTCGGGACAGCTCGAGCTCCTACAATGAGCAGTTCTTC. Amino acids: CASSRDSSSSYNEQFF. Looking up the rest from reference TRBV28 and TRBJ2-1 gives the full variable domain: DVKVTQSSRYLVKRTGEKVFLECVQDMDHENMFWYRQDPGLGLRLIYFSYDVKMKEKGDIPEGYSVSREKKERFSLILESASTNQTSMYLCASSRDSSSSYNEQFFGPGTRLTVL.

Worth noting for this clonotype: One junction end does not reproduce the germline sequence, and a read error may be involved. This sequence joins TRBV7-4 and TRBJ2-2; 11 bases line up with TRBD2. Germline CDR1 SGHVT, CDR2 SQSDAQ. CDR3 length equals 15 residues. CDR3 in amino acids: CASSRLAGLTGELFF. CDR3 sequence (DNA): TGCGCCAGCAGCCGACTAGCGGGGCTCACCGGGGAGCTGTTTTTT.

The chain has TRBV15 and TRBJ2-3, with D possibly being TRBD1 (5 bases). The CDR3 covers 20 residues. The V gene's germline CDR1 is LNHNV and CDR2 YYDKDF (reference sequence). The V gene lost 0 bases and the J gene lost 0 bases, with 22 bases spanning the gap. DNA of the CDR3: TGTGCCACCAGCAGAGATTATTGGGGCGTAACAGTCCAGAGCACAGATACGCAGTATTTT. Translated, it gives CATSRDYWGVTVQSTDTQYF.

The sample holds many counts of this clonotype. The J gene is TRBJ2-1, the V gene TRBV11-3; TRBD1 agrees at 10 bases. The CDR3 totals 15 residues. In germline, CDR1 is SGHNT, CDR2 YENEEA. V was clipped by 4 bases and J by 7 bases; unmatched bases: 7. The CDR3: CASSSRQGARNEQFF. The CDR3 bases are TGTGCCAGCAGCTCCAGACAGGGGGCAAGGAATGAGCAGTTCTTC.

This clonotype was recorded many times. The chain uses TRBV19 and TRBJ1-6; no definite D call. Germline loops: CDR1 LNHDA, CDR2 SQIVND (reference sequence). The V gene lost 5 bases and the J gene lost 6 bases, with 5 bases spanning the gap. The length of the CDR3 is 12 residues. The CDR3: CASSPGNSPLHF. The CDR3 region has the DNA TGTGCCAGTAGTCCGGGTAATTCACCCCTCCACTTT.

This clonotype has a count of ten or more. The CDR3 region is CASSRVRQGKTNEKLFF. Written as DNA, the CDR3 is TGTGCCAGCAGTAGGGTTAGGCAGGGGAAGACTAATGAAAAACTGTTTTTT. V and J are TRBV28 and TRBJ1-4; D is possibly TRBD1 (6 bases). Trimming cost V 5 bases and J 2 bases, with 18 bases left between them. CDR3 length: 17 amino acids. Germline lookup yields CDR1 MDHEN and CDR2 SYDVKM.

Remarks on this clonotype: A much bigger clone sits one base away, suggesting this may be a read error. This chain connects TRBV7-6 to TRBJ1-6; D unresolved. The CDR3 is 11 residues long. The V gene's germline CDR1 is SGHVS and CDR2 FNYEAQ. The CDR3 region has the DNA TGTGCCAACATCTTTCCCCAACCGGGGAACTTT. Translating gives CANIFPQPGNF.

The genes are TRBV14 and TRBJ2-7, with 7 bases fitting TRBD2. Germline V lookup: CDR1 SGHDN, CDR2 FVKESK. The CDR3 is 15 residues long. After removal of 4 bases from V and 0 bases from J, the junction contained 6 bases not matched to a gene. Here the CDR3 DNA reads TGTGCCAGCAGCCCGGGAGGCCTTAGCTCCTACGAGCAGTACGTC. This translates into CASSPGGLSSYEQYV.

This clonotype was counted many times. This chain links TRBV7-8 with TRBJ2-2; 9 nucleotides line up with TRBD1. The CDR3 loop spans 19 amino acids. Germline V gene sequence: CDR1 SGHVS, CDR2 FQNEAQ. The ends lost 2 bases at V and 3 bases at J; junction bases unmatched: 13. CDR3 sequence: CASSLQSTRTGAYTGELFF. CDR3 bases: TGTGCCAGCAGCTTACAGTCCACTAGGACAGGGGCGTACACCGGGGAGCTGTTTTTT.

This clonotype was seen many times. V gene TRBV6-2 or TRBV6-3 combines with J gene TRBJ2-3, with a weak D call TRBD2 (5 bases). The CDR3 extends over 13 amino acids. Trimming shortened V by 2 bases and J by 4 bases, and 7 bases separated the two germline ends. Germline CDR1 MNHEY, CDR2 SVGEGT. Written as DNA, the CDR3 is TGTGCCAGCAGTTACGAGGGTCCAGATACGCAGTATTTT. Translating it yields CASSYEGPDTQYF.

This rearrangement joins TRBV29-1 to TRBJ2-1; 12 bases match TRBD2. The germline gives CDR1 SQVTM, CDR2 ANQGSEA. The CDR3 totals 18 residues. V was clipped by 8 bases and J by 0 bases; unmatched bases: 14. The DNA of the CDR3 is TGCAGCACCCTTGGGGCTAGCGGGGGGGAAAGCTCCTACAATGAGCAGTTCTTC. This codes for CSTLGASGGESSYNEQFF.

This clonotype appeared once. The chain joins TRBV10-3 to TRBJ1-1, with D maybe TRBD1 (5 bases). V was clipped by 0 bases and J by 3 bases, with 8 bases between them. Germline V gene lookup returns CDR1 ENHRY and CDR2 SYGVKD. The CDR3 runs to 14 residues. CDR3 amino acids: CAISESGGDTEAFF. The DNA for the CDR3 is TGTGCCATCAGTGAGTCGGGGGGAGACACTGAAGCTTTCTTT.